Following are 2 T cell receptor beta chains from one sample sequenced in a study of tumor-infiltrating lymphocytes in localized non-small cell lung cancer. Assay: immunoSEQ multiplex PCR; the TCRdb copy retains only in-frame clones and omits some. The data contain roughly 9,200 clones, about 81% of them singletons. The sequencing input was uninvolved lung tissue not adjacent to the tumor. Every receptor here comes from a human donor with non-small cell lung cancer.

The rearrangement uses TRBV30 and TRBJ1-6; D not certain. From germline, CDR1 is GTSNPN and CDR2 SVGIG (reference sequence). V shed 3 bases and J shed 5 bases, with 11 bases lying between them. The CDR3 length is 14 residues. The CDR3, as DNA: TGTGCCTGGAGAGTCGGGAACAATAATTCACCCCTCCACTTT. Translated: CAWRVGNNNSPLHF.

V and J are TRBV11-2 and TRBJ1-1, with D unresolved. V lost 5 bases and J lost 1, with 8 bases in between. The CDR3 is made up of 13 amino acids. Germline CDR1 and CDR2: SGHAT and FQNNGV. This CDR3 is CASSPSPNTEAFF. CDR3 nucleotide sequence: TGTGCCAGCAGCCCTAGCCCGAACACTGAAGCTTTCTTT.